Presented here are 23 T cell receptor beta chains from one specimen sequenced in a study of neurological immune-mediated disorders (dated by TCRdb to about 2019). The library was made by 5' RACE. For sequencing, an Illumina HiSeq 2500 was employed. TCRdb itself trimmed the public reads at Q25 with fastp, ran MiXCR and retained productive beta chains. Entries that share a CDR3 protein sequence are merged under the most common genes and DNA. The sample has tens of thousands of distinct CDR3 sequences on record, 11% to 15% of them singletons. Approximately 6.8% of the sample rests with the top ten. Sequencing was done on a sample of PBMCs. These TCRs come from a woman aged 50 to 60 in good health.

Ten or more counts support this clonotype. The chain carries TRBV12-3 or TRBV12-4 and TRBJ2-3; possible D gene TRBD1, 6 bases. This CDR3 region has 15 residues. V was shortened by 6 bases and J by 4 bases, with 17 bases between the two germline ends. CDR3: CASRGALGAADTQYF. The CDR3 DNA follows: TGTGCCAGCAGAGGGGCGTTGGGGGCGGCAGATACGCAGTATTTT.

This clonotype was seen many times. The V gene is TRBV20-1, the J gene TRBJ2-2; TRBD2 aligns across 7 bases. The CDR3 is 15 residues long. Trimming removed 0 bases from V and 1 base from J; junction bases left unmatched: 2. Looked up from germline, CDR1 is DFQATT and CDR2 is SNEGSKA (reference sequence). The CDR3 DNA sequence: TGCAGTGCTAGAGACGCTAGCGGGAACACCGGGGAGCTGTTTTTT. Its translation: CSARDASGNTGELFF.

This clonotype was detected many times. The rearrangement links TRBV6-5 to TRBJ1-3, with D possibly matching TRBD1 (5 bases). The CDR3 spans 19 residues. Germline V lookup: CDR1 MNHEY, CDR2 SVGAGI. Between the trimmed V and J ends, which lost 5 bases and 1 base, there was a span of 24 bases. The CDR3: CASSTPGATQPNSGNTIYF. The CDR3 DNA reads as TGTGCCAGCAGTACTCCCGGGGCAACCCAACCGAATTCTGGAAACACCATATATTTT.

The chain links TRBV5-5 to TRBJ2-2, with 7 bases that match TRBD1. Trimming took 4 bases from V and 8 from J; bases not matched to a gene: 11. Per the germline V gene, CDR1 is SGHKS and CDR2 is YYEKEE (reference sequence). This CDR3 is 15 amino acids long. CDR3 in amino acids: CASSPNNRGTGELFF. In DNA form, the CDR3 reads TGTGCCAGCAGCCCAAACAACAGGGGTACAGGGGAGCTGTTTTTT.

The CDR3 DNA sequence: TGCGCCAGCAGTGCCCAGCAGATCCAAGAGACCCAGTACTTC. Residues: CASSAQQIQETQYF. The rearrangement joins TRBV10-2 to TRBJ2-5; D unresolved. The CDR3 consists of 14 residues. CDR1 WSHSY and CDR2 SAAADI come from the germline V gene. Trimming shortened V by 4 bases and J by 1 base, and 10 bases separated the two germline ends.

Turning to this clonotype: At one end, the junction sequence differs from germline, possibly due to a read error. The chain carries TRBV24-1 and TRBJ1-1, with 8 bases aligning to TRBD1. Germline V gene lookup returns CDR1 KGHDR and CDR2 SFDVKD. The CDR3 has 15 amino acids. CDR3 DNA: TGTGCCACCAGTGATTCCGGGACAGGAGACACTGAAGATTTCTTT. It codes for CATSDSGTGDTEDFF.

This clonotype was seen repeatedly, ten times or more. The genes are TRBV29-1 and TRBJ1-2; no clear D. Trimming cost V 3 bases and J 7 bases, with 3 bases left between them. The CDR3 contains 9 residues. Looked up from germline, CDR1 is SQVTM and CDR2 is ANQGSEA. CDR3 sequence (DNA): TGCAGCGTTGATGGTGGCTACACCTTC. Its protein is CSVDGGYTF.

This chain uses TRBV20-1 with TRBJ2-3; 8 nucleotides match TRBD2. The CDR3 runs to 17 residues. Germline V gene data show CDR1 as DFQATT and CDR2 as SNEGSKA (reference sequence). The V and J ends lost 6 bases and 0 bases, in that order; junction bases with no gene match: 14. The CDR3, as DNA: TGCAGTGCGATCAACCCCCCGACTAGCGCTAGCACAGATACGCAGTATTTT. The encoded protein is CSAINPPTSASTDTQYF.

In its sample, this clonotype was seen a few times. This chain links TRBV5-1 with TRBJ2-7, with D perhaps TRBD2 (6 bases). Germline assignment: CDR1 SGHRS and CDR2 YFSETQ. The V end was cut by 4 bases, the J end by 0 bases, with 11 bases between. CDR3 size: 14 residues. The CDR3 DNA reads as TGCGCCAGCAGCCCGGACGGGAGCTCCTACGAGCAGTACTTC. Protein sequence: CASSPDGSSYEQYF.

The sample holds many counts of this clonotype. The V and J genes are TRBV5-1 and TRBJ2-5; 10 bases map to TRBD1. V trimming: 4 bases; J trimming: 3 bases; junction bases outside the gene matches: 3. CDR3 length: 14 amino acids. The germline V gene has CDR1 SGHRS and CDR2 YFSETQ. In nucleotides, the CDR3 is TGCGCCAGCAGCATGACAGGGGGCGAAGAGACCCAGTACTTC. This sequence encodes CASSMTGGEETQYF.

The sample holds many counts of this clonotype. The chain couples TRBV5-1 to TRBJ2-1; D ambiguous. This CDR3 comprises 12 residues. Trimming took 2 bases from V and 3 from J, leaving 3 bases between them. Germline V gene lookup returns CDR1 SGHRS and CDR2 YFSETQ. CDR3 bases: TGCGCCAGCAGCTTCGGCTACAATGAGCAGTTCTTC. Translating it yields CASSFGYNEQFF.

This clonotype was observed many times. The chain carries TRBV3-1 and TRBJ1-2; D not resolved. The CDR3 is 11 amino acids. Germline CDR1 LGHDT, CDR2 YNNKEL (reference sequence). V dropped 3 bases and J dropped 8 bases, with 7 bases sitting between them. The chain's CDR3 is CASSHSRGYTF. The CDR3 DNA reads TGTGCCAGCAGCCACAGTCGGGGCTACACCTTC.

At least ten counts were recorded for this clonotype. The chain couples TRBV27 to TRBJ2-5; D is ambiguous. Germline assignment: CDR1 MNHEY and CDR2 SMNVEV (reference sequence). V was shortened by 8 bases and J by 4 bases, with 5 bases between the two germline ends. The CDR3 is made up of 10 amino acids. CDR3 DNA: TGTGCCAGCCCAGGAGAGACCCAGTACTTC. Its translation: CASPGETQYF.

The sample holds many counts of this clonotype. The chain is built from TRBV5-5 and TRBJ2-1; D uncertain. Germline V CDR1 and CDR2: SGHKS, YYEKEE (reference sequence). V dropped 0 bases and J dropped 7 bases, with 8 bases sitting between them. The CDR3 is made up of 13 amino acids. The CDR3 region has the DNA TGTGCCAGCAGCTTGGAGGCGGTAAATGAGCAGTTCTTC. Translation: CASSLEAVNEQFF.

Only a few counts were recorded for this clonotype. This chain uses TRBV5-1 with TRBJ2-2, with D tentatively TRBD1 (6 bases). CDR3 size: 14 residues. The germline V gene encodes CDR1 SGHRS and CDR2 YFSETQ. V was clipped by 4 bases and J by 7 bases, with 14 bases between them. CDR3 sequence: CASSPTTGSGELFF. In DNA form, the CDR3 reads TGCGCCAGCAGCCCCACGACAGGAAGCGGGGAGCTGTTTTTT.

This clonotype has ten or more counts. The rearrangement uses TRBV29-1 and TRBJ1-1, with D hard to call. Per germline, CDR1 SQVTM and CDR2 ANQGSEA. The CDR3 is 13 residues long. Between the trimmed V and J ends, which lost 7 bases and 1 base, there was a span of 13 bases. The CDR3 sequence is CSGQMEGNTEAFF. The DNA of the CDR3 is TGCAGCGGCCAAATGGAGGGGAACACTGAAGCTTTCTTT.

This clonotype was counted a few times. The chain couples TRBV5-1 to TRBJ2-1, with 15 bases that match TRBD2. The J segment lost 9 bases and the V segment lost 2 bases, leaving 15 bases of the junction unmatched. The CDR3 has 19 amino acids. Germline V gene data show CDR1 as SGHRS and CDR2 as YFSETQ. The CDR3: CASSFSGTSGGPLLGEQFF. CDR3 bases: TGCGCCAGCAGCTTCTCCGGGACTAGCGGGGGGCCTCTATTGGGTGAGCAGTTCTTC. The full variable domain, completed using reference TRBV5-1 and TRBJ2-1, is KAGVTQTPRYLIKTRGQQVTLSCSPISGHRSVSWYQQTPGQGLQFLFEYFSETQRNKGNFPGRFSGRQFSNSRSEMNVSTLELGDSALYLCASSFSGTSGGPLLGEQFFGPGTRLTVL.

This clonotype appeared many times. V and J are TRBV28 and TRBJ1-1, with 7 bases aligning to TRBD1. Germline loops: CDR1 MDHEN, CDR2 SYDVKM. The CDR3 consists of 13 residues. V lost 10 bases to trimming and J lost 4 bases; unmatched junction nucleotides: 9. This chain's CDR3 is CAIRTGVGTEAFF. In DNA, the CDR3 is TGTGCCATCCGTACAGGGGTGGGCACTGAAGCTTTCTTT.

This clonotype was counted many times. The V call is TRBV28, the J call TRBJ2-1; tentatively, D is TRBD1 (6 bases). The CDR3 is made up of 15 amino acids. V was clipped by 6 bases and J by 1 base, with 13 bases between them. Looked up from germline, CDR1 is MDHEN and CDR2 is SYDVKM. This chain's CDR3 is CASRDRITSYNEQFF. CDR3 sequence (DNA): TGTGCCAGCAGAGACAGGATTACATCCTACAATGAGCAGTTCTTC. The full variable domain, completed using reference TRBV28 and TRBJ2-1, is DVKVTQSSRYLVKRTGEKVFLECVQDMDHENMFWYRQDPGLGLRLIYFSYDVKMKEKGDIPEGYSVSREKKERFSLILESASTNQTSMYLCASRDRITSYNEQFFGPGTRLTVL.

The rearrangement uses TRBV29-1 and TRBJ1-5; TRBD1 agrees at 8 bases. The length of the CDR3 is 16 residues. The V segment lost 6 bases and the J segment 0 bases; nucleotides outside the gene matches: 10. Germline V CDR1 and CDR2: SQVTM, ANQGSEA. In DNA form, the CDR3 reads TGCAGCGTAGGGCAGGGGGCTGCTGATAGCAATCAGCCCCAGCATTTT. Its protein is CSVGQGAADSNQPQHF.

This clonotype was counted at least ten times. The rearrangement links TRBV9 to TRBJ1-3; D ambiguous. CDR1 and CDR2 (germline): SGDLS, YYNGEE. The CDR3 runs to 14 residues. Trimming left V 4 bases short and J 4 bases short, with 12 bases between. CDR3 DNA sequence: TGTGCCAGCAGCCCCCCCGGTACCGGAAACACCATATATTTT. Translated: CASSPPGTGNTIYF.

This clonotype was detected many times. This rearrangement joins TRBV20-1 to TRBJ2-3; D may be TRBD1 (5 bases). Trimming pared 3 bases from V and 6 bases from J, leaving 7 bases between. Germline loops: CDR1 DFQATT, CDR2 SNEGSKA (reference sequence). The CDR3 totals 11 residues. CDR3 coding DNA: TGCAGTGCTAGGAGACAGGATACGCAGTATTTT. Residues: CSARRQDTQYF.

This clonotype was picked up many times. The rearrangement uses TRBV5-1 and TRBJ2-6; 9 bases line up with TRBD1. The CDR3 length is 16 residues. V lost 4 bases and J lost 4; bases outside the gene matches: 6. From germline, CDR1 is SGHRS and CDR2 YFSETQ. CDR3 DNA sequence: TGCGCCAGCAGCCAACAGGGGGCGCCCGGGGCCAACGTCCTGACTTTC. As protein: CASSQQGAPGANVLTF.